One TCR beta chain is described in this entry. No antigen is known for it. The entry originates in a study of Ad26.COV2.S vaccination and SARS-CoV-2 variants. As for the study in general: A COV1001 Ad26.COV2.S trial-arm participant provided the sample.

The assay was immunoSEQ multiplex PCR, and TCRdb's table has in-frame clones only and misses some. This table has a few hundred thousand clones, about 92% appearing once. The study, taken as a whole, reports: Responses of T cells in total may have been underestimated by the TCR breadth and depth analyses. Non-spike TCR breadth did not differ much between vaccine and placebo recipients.

The length of the CDR3 is 14 residues. Germline lookup yields CDR1 LGHDT and CDR2 YNNKEL (reference sequence). V lost 3 bases, J lost 2 bases, and 3 bases stayed unmatched. The treatment: over 15 received Ad26.COV2.S at low or high dose, single or two shots; several received placebo; per-sample allocation not given. Samples analyzed were those drawn on day 63 after the first vaccine or placebo injection. Spike of the Wuhan-strain SARS-CoV-2 was expressed by an Ad26 vector, which formed the vaccine. This chain links TRBV3-1 (or the pseudogene TRBV3-2) with TRBJ2-5; TRBD2 matches at 7 bases. This receptor was obtained from a person aged 18-60 years who received the Ad26.COV2.S COVID-19 vaccine or a placebo. This specimen was peripheral blood, taken in a trial of Ad26.COV2.S vaccine versus placebo. The chain's CDR3 is CASSQLADQETQYF. DNA for the CDR3: TGTGCCAGCAGCCAGCTAGCGGATCAAGAGACCCAGTACTTC.